The rows below give T cell receptor beta chains drawn from one sample of a study of cytomegalovirus exposure and HLA in healthy donors. Some clones are missing from TCRdb's copy, which holds only in-frame ones; the method was immunoSEQ multiplex PCR. The table includes about 150,000 clones, 75% to 85% detected once. The sequencing input was PBMCs. The receptors derive from a man aged 50 to 59 in good health and CMV-seropositive. CDR3s include the opening cysteine and the closing phenylalanine or tryptophan. The D gene is left open where the match is weak. Size tells how often a clone was seen (once, few, many) or the class of an expanded clone, and some rows leave it out.

TRBJ1-2	14	NA	NA	TRBV29-1	CSVGGTAGNYGYTF	TGCAGCGTGGGGGGGACCGCGGGGAACTATGGCTACACCTTC
TRBJ2-1	15	NA	NA	TRBV5-3	CARSLRAGTYNEQFF	TGTGCCAGAAGCTTGAGGGCAGGGACCTACAATGAGCAGTTCTTC
TRBJ2-7	14	NA	TRBD1	TRBV2	CASVWTGARYEQYF	TGTGCCAGCGTGTGGACAGGGGCGAGATACGAGCAGTACTTC
TRBJ2-1	16	NA	TRBD2	TRBV5-6	CASSLVPGGGTGEQFF	TGTGCCAGCAGCTTAGTACCGGGAGGGGGTACAGGTGAGCAGTTCTTC
TRBJ1-4	16	NA	TRBD1	TRBV7-9	CATGEGQGRANEKLFF	TGTGCCACTGGGGAGGGACAGGGGAGAGCTAATGAAAAACTGTTTTTT
TRBJ2-1	15	NA	TRBD2	TRBV7-6	CASSLTSGNYNEQFF	TGTGCCAGCAGCTTAACTAGCGGGAACTACAATGAGCAGTTCTTC
TRBJ1-6	17	NA	NA	TRBV9	CASSVVSEHPYNSPLHF	TGTGCCAGCAGCGTAGTGTCAGAACATCCCTATAATTCACCCCTCCACTTT
TRBJ1-2	14	NA	NA	TRBV6-5	CASRRSGLTYGYTF	TGTGCCAGCAGGCGGTCCGGTCTTACCTATGGCTACACCTTC
TRBJ1-3	14	few	NA	TRBV10-2	CASSQQGAGNTIYF	TGCGCCAGCAGCCAACAGGGAGCTGGAAACACCATATATTTT
TRBJ1-2	12	NA	NA	TRBV29-1	CSVVADPSGYTF	TGCAGCGTTGTCGCGGATCCCTCGGGCTACACCTTC
TRBJ1-1	12	NA	NA	TRBV29-1	CSVEQVNTEAFF	TGCAGCGTTGAACAGGTGAACACTGAAGCTTTCTTT
TRBJ2-5	14	NA	TRBD1	TRBV5-1	CASSLEGQGAVQYF	TGCGCCAGCAGCTTGGAAGGACAGGGGGCTGTCCAGTACTTC
TRBJ1-1	13	NA	TRBD1	TRBV7-3	CASRAGGHTEAFF	TGTGCCAGCAGGGCAGGGGGACACACTGAAGCTTTCTTT
TRBJ1-3	15	once	NA	TRBV27	CASSLREGSGNTIYF	TGTGCCAGCAGTTTACGGGAGGGGTCTGGAAACACCATATATTTT
TRBJ1-1	14	NA	TRBD1	TRBV10-3	CAISETGTDTEAFF	TGTGCCATCAGTGAAACCGGGACAGACACTGAAGCTTTCTTT
TRBJ1-2	16	NA	NA	TRBV27	CASSFQVSETGYGYTF	TGTGCCAGCAGTTTTCAGGTATCAGAGACCGGCTATGGCTACACCTTC
TRBJ2-4	15	NA	NA	TRBV28	CASTSIRLAKNIQYF	TGTGCCAGCACCTCAATACGGTTAGCCAAAAACATTCAGTACTTC
TRBJ2-3	16	NA	NA	TRBV25-1	CASSEYTGTKTDTQYF	TGTGCCAGCAGTGAATATACAGGGACTAAAACAGATACGCAGTATTTT
TRBJ2-4	14	NA	NA	TRBV2	CASSILSGIGIQYF	TGTGCCAGCAGTATTCTTAGCGGAATAGGCATTCAGTACTTC
TRBJ1-2	11	once	NA	TRBV9	CASSVVNGYTF	TGTGCCAGCAGCGTAGTTAATGGCTACACCTTC
TRBJ2-7	15	NA	TRBD1	TRBV7-9	CASSWDRAYTYEQYF	TGTGCCAGCAGCTGGGACAGGGCCTATACCTACGAGCAGTACTTC
TRBJ2-3	11	NA	NA	TRBV2	CAIRRGDTQYF	TGTGCCATTCGCCGGGGGGATACGCAGTATTTT
TRBJ2-7	13	NA	NA	TRBV18	CASSPGEGYEQYF	TGTGCCAGCTCACCAGGAGAAGGCTACGAGCAGTACTTC
TRBJ2-1	16	NA	TRBD2	TRBV7-9	CSSSPWTSGSENEQFF	TGTTCCAGCAGCCCTTGGACTAGCGGGAGTGAGAATGAGCAGTTCTTC
TRBJ2-1	14	NA	NA	TRBV4-1	CASSQDWVRDEQFF	TGCGCCAGCAGCCAAGATTGGGTCCGGGATGAGCAGTTCTTC
TRBJ2-1	15	NA	TRBD2	TRBV19	CASSAGTSGRNEQFF	TGTGCCAGTAGTGCCGGGACTAGCGGGAGAAATGAGCAGTTCTTC
TRBJ2-1	11	NA	NA	TRBV10-1	CASSASDEQFF	TGCGCCAGCAGTGCATCAGATGAGCAGTTCTTC
TRBJ2-6	14	NA	NA	TRBV28	CASTPGVGANVLTF	TGTGCCAGCACCCCGGGGGTTGGGGCCAACGTCCTGACTTTC
TRBJ1-1	14	NA	NA	TRBV6-5	CASRLGWGRTEAFF	TGTGCCAGCAGACTCGGTTGGGGGCGGACTGAAGCTTTCTTT
TRBJ2-2	15	NA	TRBD2	TRBV10-1	CASSDGLAGTGELFF	TGCGCCAGCAGCGATGGACTAGCCGGTACCGGGGAGCTGTTTTTT
TRBJ1-2	12	NA	NA	TRBV29-1	CSASDSSYGYTF	TGCAGCGCATCCGACAGCTCCTATGGCTACACCTTC
TRBJ2-2	19	NA	TRBD2	TRBV27	CASSLSKIPGLAGTGELFF	TGTGCCAGCAGTTTGTCGAAAATTCCGGGACTAGCGGGCACCGGGGAGCTGTTTTTT
TRBJ1-1	17	NA	NA	TRBV5-8	CASSFLWSGTTGTEAFF	TGTGCCAGCAGCTTCTTGTGGTCAGGGACTACGGGCACTGAAGCTTTCTTT
TRBJ2-3	14	NA	NA	TRBV5-1	CASSTGIAADTQYF	TGCGCCAGCAGCACCGGGATTGCTGCAGATACGCAGTATTTT
TRBJ1-3	14	NA	NA	TRBV5-1	CASSLAGIGNTIYF	TGCGCCAGCAGCTTGGCAGGGATCGGAAACACCATATATTTT
TRBJ1-1	14	NA	TRBD1	TRBV5-4	CASSWDRGNTEAFF	TGTGCCAGCAGCTGGGACAGGGGGAACACTGAAGCTTTCTTT
TRBJ2-6	18	few	TRBD1	TRBV2	CASSEILRGSSGANVLTF	TGTGCCAGCAGTGAGATACTCAGGGGGAGCTCTGGGGCCAACGTCCTGACTTTC
TRBJ2-7	14	NA	NA	TRBV30	CAWAPGTSQYEQYF	TGTGCCTGGGCCCCAGGGACTTCACAATACGAGCAGTACTTC
TRBJ2-7	14	NA	TRBD2	TRBV10-1	CASRVAGVAYEQYF	TGCGCCAGCAGAGTAGCGGGAGTTGCTTACGAGCAGTACTTC
TRBJ1-1	15	NA	NA	TRBV6-1	CASIWIWTENTEAFF	TGTGCCAGCATTTGGATTTGGACAGAGAACACTGAAGCTTTCTTT
TRBJ1-1	15	NA	TRBD1	TRBV6-4	CASSDSRGGVLLAFF	TGTGCCAGCAGTGACTCGAGAGGGGGCGTGCTTCTGGCTTTCTTT
TRBJ1-1	14	few	NA	TRBV7-9	CSSSSQDRNTEAFF	TGTTCCAGCAGCTCGCAGGACAGAAACACTGAAGCTTTCTTT
TRBJ2-1	16	NA	NA	TRBV27	CASSFFPGVRGNEQFF	TGTGCCAGCAGTTTTTTCCCGGGAGTGAGGGGCAATGAGCAGTTCTTC
TRBJ2-1	13	NA	NA	TRBV4-1	CASSQVRRSEQFF	TGCGCCAGCAGCCAAGTCCGGCGGAGTGAGCAGTTCTTC
TRBJ2-7	13	NA	TRBD2	TRBV6-1	CATLGLAGDEQYF	TGTGCCACCCTGGGACTAGCGGGAGACGAGCAGTACTTC
TRBJ2-3	18	NA	TRBD2	TRBV15	CATSRDGSTSGRLDTQYF	TGTGCCACCAGCAGAGATGGAAGTACTAGCGGGAGACTGGATACGCAGTATTTT
TRBJ2-1	16	NA	TRBD2	TRBV11-3	CASSLGGLAIYNEQFF	TGTGCCAGCAGCTTAGGGGGACTAGCGATTTACAATGAGCAGTTCTTC
TRBJ1-1	14	few	TRBD1	TRBV5-4	CASSLGQGRTEAFF	TGTGCCAGCAGCTTGGGACAGGGTCGCACTGAAGCTTTCTTT
TRBJ2-5	15	NA	NA	TRBV15	CATSTQTGIGETQYF	TGTGCCACCAGCACCCAAACAGGAATAGGGGAGACCCAGTACTTC
TRBJ2-1	17	NA	TRBD1	TRBV5-6	CASSLSKGQGLYNEQFF	TGTGCCAGCAGTCTCTCAAAAGGACAGGGGCTATACAATGAGCAGTTCTTC
TRBJ2-3	12	NA	NA	TRBV11-2	CASSLRADTQYF	TGTGCCAGCAGCTTACGGGCAGATACGCAGTATTTT
TRBJ2-7	15	NA	NA	TRBV6-1	CASRPRRDNLYEQYF	TGTGCCAGCAGACCACGTAGGGACAACCTCTACGAGCAGTACTTC
TRBJ2-7	15	NA	NA	TRBV28	CASRHRDGYRREQYF	TGTGCCAGCAGACACAGGGACGGGTACCGACGTGAGCAGTACTTC
TRBJ1-1	13	NA	NA	TRBV19	CASMGQGDTEAFF	TGTGCCAGTATGGGACAAGGGGACACTGAAGCTTTCTTT